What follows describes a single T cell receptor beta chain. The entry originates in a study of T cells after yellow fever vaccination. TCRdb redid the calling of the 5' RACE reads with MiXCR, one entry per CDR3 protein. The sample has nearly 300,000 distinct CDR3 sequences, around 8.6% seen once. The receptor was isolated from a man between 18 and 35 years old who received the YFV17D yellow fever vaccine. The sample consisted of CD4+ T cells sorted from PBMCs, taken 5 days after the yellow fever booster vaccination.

The CDR3 loop is CASSAARYNYGYTF. In DNA form, the CDR3 reads TGTGCCAGCTCAGCGGCCCGATACAACTATGGCTACACCTTC. The chain is built from TRBV18 and TRBJ1-2; no reliable D call. Deletions cut 5 bases from V and 2 bases from J, with 12 bases between. The germline V gene encodes CDR1 KGHSH and CDR2 LQKENI. This CDR3 spans 14 amino acids.